This T cell receptor beta chain was sequenced in a study of T cell responses to AZD1222 COVID-19 vaccine. Study background: Samples with a second dose at about 4 or about 12 weeks were pooled together.

The CDR3 is 13 amino acids. Trimming removed 1 base at V and 1 base at J, with 4 bases between. Germline CDR1 is SGHAT and CDR2 is FQNNGV. The repertoire was sequenced with immunoSEQ multiplex PCR; TCRdb's copy has only in-frame clones and lacks some. Here the sample spans about 130,000 clones, just under 95% being singletons. Study-wide results and limits: Clonal diversity may have been underestimated, and the donors were mostly white British, with more females than males. Sampling that yielded the repertoires occurred only after the peak T cell response.

A word on this clone: Its antigen is unidentified.

The source of this sequence is an adult in good health. The chain uses TRBV11-2 and TRBJ1-1, with D unclear. Material: peripheral blood, obtained on day 0 of AZD1222 vaccination. Here the CDR3 reads CASSLGPNTEAFF. The CDR3 region has the DNA TGTGCCAGCAGCTTAGGACCGAACACTGAAGCTTTCTTT.